The source of this T cell receptor (beta chain) is a study of blood T cell repertoires in COVID-19. At the level of the study: Samples came from the United States, Italy and Spain, spanning acute and convalescent COVID-19.

The Seattle site enrolled patients during active infection and followed them longitudinally. Per the study methods: Amplification of reference gene primers was used by the study to estimate nucleated cell counts. Assay used: immunoSEQ multiplex PCR; TCRdb lists only in-frame clones, some missing. V, J and clone size derive from that table, while D and trimming were established from the DNA sequence. This sample has fewer than 350,000 clones, with 86% found just once. Trimming pared 4 bases from V and 1 base from J, leaving 11 bases between. The CDR3 runs to 15 residues. Germline CDR1 MNHEY, CDR2 SMNVEV (reference sequence).

The V gene is TRBV27, the J gene TRBJ1-5; possible D gene TRBD1, 6 bases. Sample: peripheral blood. This clonotype originated in a woman aged 25 to 45 with COVID-19, enrolled during active disease. The CDR3 sequence is CASSSQQGSNQPQHF. CDR3 bases: TGTGCCAGCAGTTCTCAACAGGGCAGCAATCAGCCCCAGCATTTT.